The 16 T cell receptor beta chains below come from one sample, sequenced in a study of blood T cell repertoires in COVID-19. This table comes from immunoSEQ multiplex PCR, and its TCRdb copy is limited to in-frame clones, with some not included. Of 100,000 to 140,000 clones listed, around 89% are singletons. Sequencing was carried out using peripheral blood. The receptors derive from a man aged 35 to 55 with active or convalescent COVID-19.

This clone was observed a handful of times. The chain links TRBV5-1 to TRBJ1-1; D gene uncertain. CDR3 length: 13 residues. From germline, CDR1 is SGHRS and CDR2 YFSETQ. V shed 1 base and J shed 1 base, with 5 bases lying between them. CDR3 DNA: TGCGCCAGCAGCTTGACAGCGAACACTGAAGCTTTCTTT. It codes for CASSLTANTEAFF.

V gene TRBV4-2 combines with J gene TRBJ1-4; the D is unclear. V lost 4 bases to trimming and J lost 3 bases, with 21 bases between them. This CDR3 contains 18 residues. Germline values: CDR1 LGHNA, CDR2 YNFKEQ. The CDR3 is CASSPRPTSLAANEKLFF. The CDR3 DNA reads TGTGCCAGCAGCCCCCGACCGACGTCACTTGCGGCTAATGAAAAACTGTTTTTT.

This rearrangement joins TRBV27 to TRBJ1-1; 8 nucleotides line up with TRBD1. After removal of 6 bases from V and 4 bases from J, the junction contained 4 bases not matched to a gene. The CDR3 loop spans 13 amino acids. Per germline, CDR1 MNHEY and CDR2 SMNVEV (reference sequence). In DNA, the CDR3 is TGTGCCAGCAGCCGGACAGGGATCACTGAAGCTTTCTTT. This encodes CASSRTGITEAFF.

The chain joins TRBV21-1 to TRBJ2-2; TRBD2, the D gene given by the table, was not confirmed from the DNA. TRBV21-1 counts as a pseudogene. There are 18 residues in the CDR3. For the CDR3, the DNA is TGTGCCAGCGCCGGGACTAGCGGGAGTCATGATAACACCGGGGAGCTGTTTTTT. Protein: CASAGTSGSHDNTGELFF.

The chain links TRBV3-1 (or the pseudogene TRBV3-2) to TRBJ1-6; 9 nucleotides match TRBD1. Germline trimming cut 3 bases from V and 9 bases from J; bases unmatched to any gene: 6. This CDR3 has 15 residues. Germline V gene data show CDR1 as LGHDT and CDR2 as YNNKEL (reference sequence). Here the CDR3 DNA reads TGTGCCAGCAGCCAGGGACAGGGTTCCTTTTCACCCCTCCACTTT. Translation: CASSQGQGSFSPLHF.

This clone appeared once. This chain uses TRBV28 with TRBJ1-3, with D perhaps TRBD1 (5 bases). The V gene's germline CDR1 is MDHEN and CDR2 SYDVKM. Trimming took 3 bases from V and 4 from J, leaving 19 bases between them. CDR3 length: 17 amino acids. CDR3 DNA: TGTGCCAGCAGTTTCCCCTGGGGCGGGGGAGCGGGAAACACCATATATTTT. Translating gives CASSFPWGGGAGNTIYF.

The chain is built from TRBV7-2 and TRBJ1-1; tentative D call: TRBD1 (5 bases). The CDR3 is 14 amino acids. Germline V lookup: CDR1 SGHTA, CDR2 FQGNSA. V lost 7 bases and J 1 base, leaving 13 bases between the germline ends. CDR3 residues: CASTLQASNTEAFF. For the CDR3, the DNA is TGTGCCAGCACCCTACAGGCCTCGAACACTGAAGCTTTCTTT. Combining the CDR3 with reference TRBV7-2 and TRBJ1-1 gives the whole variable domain GAGVSQSPSNKVTEKGKDVELRCDPISGHTALYWYRQSLGQGLEFLIYFQGNSAPDKSGLPSDRFSAERTGGSVSTLTIQRTQQEDSAVYLCASTLQASNTEAFFGQGTRLTVV.

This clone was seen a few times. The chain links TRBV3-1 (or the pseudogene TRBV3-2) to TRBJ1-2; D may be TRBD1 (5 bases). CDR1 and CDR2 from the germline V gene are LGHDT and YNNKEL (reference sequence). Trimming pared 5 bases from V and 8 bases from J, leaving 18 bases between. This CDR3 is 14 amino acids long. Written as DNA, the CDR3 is TGTGCCAGCAGCGCCGGGACTTCCTATGGGGGCTACACCTTC. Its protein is CASSAGTSYGGYTF.

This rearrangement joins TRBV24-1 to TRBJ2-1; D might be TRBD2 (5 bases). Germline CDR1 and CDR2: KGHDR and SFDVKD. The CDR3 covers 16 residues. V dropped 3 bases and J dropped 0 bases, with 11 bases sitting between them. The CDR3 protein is CATSDPSGFSYNEQFF. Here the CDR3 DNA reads TGTGCCACCAGTGATCCCAGCGGATTCTCCTACAATGAGCAGTTCTTC.

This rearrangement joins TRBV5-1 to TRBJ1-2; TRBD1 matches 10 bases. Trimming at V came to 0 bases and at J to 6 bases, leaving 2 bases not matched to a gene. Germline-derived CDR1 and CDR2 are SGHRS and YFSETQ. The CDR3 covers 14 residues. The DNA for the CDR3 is TGCGCCAGCAGCTTGGCAGGACAGGGGGATGGCTACACCTTC. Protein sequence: CASSLAGQGDGYTF.

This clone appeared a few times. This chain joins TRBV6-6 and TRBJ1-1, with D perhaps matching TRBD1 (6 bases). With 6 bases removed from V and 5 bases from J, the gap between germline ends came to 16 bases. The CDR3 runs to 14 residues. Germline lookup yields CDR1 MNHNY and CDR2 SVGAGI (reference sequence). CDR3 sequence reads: CASSGQKIRTEAFF. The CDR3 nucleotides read TGTGCCAGCAGCGGACAGAAAATTCGGACTGAAGCTTTCTTT.

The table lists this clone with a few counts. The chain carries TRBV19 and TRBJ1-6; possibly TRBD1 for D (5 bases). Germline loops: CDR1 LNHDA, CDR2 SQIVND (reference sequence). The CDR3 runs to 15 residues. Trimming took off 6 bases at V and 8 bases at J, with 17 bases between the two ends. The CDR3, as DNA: TGTGCCAGTAGGTCTGGCAGGGAAGAGCATTCACCCCTCCACTTT. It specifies CASRSGREEHSPLHF.

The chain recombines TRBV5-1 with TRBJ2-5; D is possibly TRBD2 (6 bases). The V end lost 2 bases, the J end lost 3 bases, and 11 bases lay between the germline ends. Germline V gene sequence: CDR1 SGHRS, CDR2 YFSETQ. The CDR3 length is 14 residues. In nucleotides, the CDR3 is TGCGCCAGCAGCTTTGGGGTAGCGGAAGAGACCCAGTACTTC. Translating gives CASSFGVAEETQYF.

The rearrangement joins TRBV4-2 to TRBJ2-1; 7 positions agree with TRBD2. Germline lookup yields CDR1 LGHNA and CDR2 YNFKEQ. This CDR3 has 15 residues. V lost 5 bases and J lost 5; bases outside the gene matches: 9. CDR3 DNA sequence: TGTGCCAGCAGCTGGCTGGGGGAGGGAAACAATGAGCAGTTCTTC. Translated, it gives CASSWLGEGNNEQFF.

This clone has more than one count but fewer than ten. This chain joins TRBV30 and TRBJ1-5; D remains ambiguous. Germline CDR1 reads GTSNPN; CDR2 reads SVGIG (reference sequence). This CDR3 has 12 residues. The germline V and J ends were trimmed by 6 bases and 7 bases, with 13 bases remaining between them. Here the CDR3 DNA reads TGTGCCTGCGGAGAACTGCTGCAGCCCCAGCATTTT. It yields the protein CACGELLQPQHF.

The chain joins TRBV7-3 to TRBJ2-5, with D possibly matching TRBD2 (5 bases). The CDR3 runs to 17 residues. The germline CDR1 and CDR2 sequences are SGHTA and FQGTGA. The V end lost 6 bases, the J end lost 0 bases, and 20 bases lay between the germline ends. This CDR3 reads CASRAASAVKYQETQYF. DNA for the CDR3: TGTGCCAGCAGAGCGGCCTCCGCAGTGAAGTACCAAGAGACCCAGTACTTC.